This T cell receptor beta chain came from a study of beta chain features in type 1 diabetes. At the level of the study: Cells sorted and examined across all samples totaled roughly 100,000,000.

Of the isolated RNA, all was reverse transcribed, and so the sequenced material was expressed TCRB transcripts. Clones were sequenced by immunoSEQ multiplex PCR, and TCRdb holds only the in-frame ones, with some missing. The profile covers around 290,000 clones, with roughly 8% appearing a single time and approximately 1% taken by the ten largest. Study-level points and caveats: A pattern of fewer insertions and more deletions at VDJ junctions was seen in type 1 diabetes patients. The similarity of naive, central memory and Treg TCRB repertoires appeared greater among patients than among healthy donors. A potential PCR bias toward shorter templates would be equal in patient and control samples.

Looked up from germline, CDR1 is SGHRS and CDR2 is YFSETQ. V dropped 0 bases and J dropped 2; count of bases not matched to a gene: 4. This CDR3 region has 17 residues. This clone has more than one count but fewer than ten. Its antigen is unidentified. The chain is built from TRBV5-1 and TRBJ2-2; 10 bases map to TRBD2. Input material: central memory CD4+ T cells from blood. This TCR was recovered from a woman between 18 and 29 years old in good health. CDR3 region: CASSLELAGPNTGELFF. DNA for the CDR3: TGCGCCAGCAGCTTGGAACTAGCGGGACCCAACACCGGGGAGCTGTTTTTT.